The rows below give T cell receptor beta chains drawn from one sample of a study of T-cell reconstitution after alpha-beta-depleted transplantation in children. MiXCR was run by TCRdb on the PCR reads, yielding one entry per CDR3 protein. The sample has 700,000 or so distinct CDR3 sequences; 10% to 15% are singletons. Sample: PBMCs, taken before TCRalphabeta/CD19-depleted stem cell transplant. These receptors all come from a girl aged 2 to 10 with congenital amegakaryocytic thrombocytopenia, due to receive a stem cell transplant. Each CDR3 is given without its conserved first and last residue. The order of the fields is V gene, J gene, CDR3 protein.

v_call: TRBV6-1
j_call: TRBJ2-3
cdr3_aa: ASSPSGRSLIRTDTQY

v_call: TRBV7-6
j_call: TRBJ2-5
cdr3_aa: ASSLTGVEQETQY

v_call: TRBV5-1
j_call: TRBJ2-7
cdr3_aa: ASSYTATAYEQY

v_call: TRBV27
j_call: TRBJ2-7
cdr3_aa: ASSPSPGLQNYEQY

v_call: TRBV6-1
j_call: TRBJ2-3
cdr3_aa: ASSPEGLAGSDTQY

v_call: TRBV6-2/TRBV6-3
j_call: TRBJ1-1
cdr3_aa: ASSTTGKGNTEAF

v_call: TRBV10-2
j_call: TRBJ2-3
cdr3_aa: ASRDRQGQPLDTQY

v_call: TRBV20-1
j_call: TRBJ2-1
cdr3_aa: SASGLAKGMTNEQF

v_call: TRBV7-6
j_call: TRBJ1-2
cdr3_aa: ASSPDSPANYGYT

v_call: TRBV10-3
j_call: TRBJ2-2
cdr3_aa: AISSGVINTGELF

v_call: TRBV29-1
j_call: TRBJ2-5
cdr3_aa: SVGQNQETQY

v_call: TRBV14
j_call: TRBJ1-4
cdr3_aa: ASSLPGQANEKLF

v_call: TRBV5-1
j_call: TRBJ1-2
cdr3_aa: ASSLGGQAITFYGYT

v_call: TRBV7-9
j_call: TRBJ1-1
cdr3_aa: ASKTGRSAEAF

v_call: TRBV5-1
j_call: TRBJ2-5
cdr3_aa: ASSSRGRETQY

v_call: TRBV5-6
j_call: TRBJ2-3
cdr3_aa: ASSSPPGQESDTQY

v_call: TRBV5-1
j_call: TRBJ2-3
cdr3_aa: ASSLDDRPSTDTQY

v_call: TRBV3-1
j_call: TRBJ2-1
cdr3_aa: ASSQDSSGTTFLEQF

v_call: TRBV3-1
j_call: TRBJ2-1
cdr3_aa: ASSPQAGGSDGNEQF

v_call: TRBV12-3/TRBV12-4
j_call: TRBJ1-1
cdr3_aa: ASSLGRANTEAF

v_call: TRBV28
j_call: TRBJ2-1
cdr3_aa: ASSLGQLRGNEQF

v_call: TRBV4-1
j_call: TRBJ2-2
cdr3_aa: ASSQAGLVNTGELF

v_call: TRBV29-1
j_call: TRBJ2-1
cdr3_aa: SVEQPWGEGREQF

v_call: TRBV7-2
j_call: TRBJ2-7
cdr3_aa: ASSPQSLTYEQY

v_call: TRBV20-1
j_call: TRBJ2-1
cdr3_aa: SASALYLAGGLHNEQF

v_call: TRBV5-6
j_call: TRBJ2-7
cdr3_aa: ASSDGTVRSYEQY

v_call: TRBV4-2
j_call: TRBJ2-7
cdr3_aa: ASSQVMAWGSYEQY

v_call: TRBV20-1
j_call: TRBJ2-5
cdr3_aa: SASHIIREWDVGETQY

v_call: TRBV10-3
j_call: TRBJ2-1
cdr3_aa: AISEGRDEYNEQF

v_call: TRBV11-2
j_call: TRBJ2-2
cdr3_aa: ASSWGAENTGELF

v_call: TRBV13
j_call: TRBJ2-1
cdr3_aa: ASSLIRGSYEQF

v_call: TRBV7-9
j_call: TRBJ2-1
cdr3_aa: ASSNKRDLYNEQF

v_call: TRBV15
j_call: TRBJ2-3
cdr3_aa: ATSIRTSLGTQY

v_call: TRBV6-5
j_call: TRBJ2-2
cdr3_aa: ASSYSINPGELF

v_call: TRBV24-1
j_call: TRBJ2-1
cdr3_aa: ATSGGAGEDNEQF

v_call: TRBV12-3/TRBV12-4
j_call: TRBJ2-3
cdr3_aa: ASSPLLAGSTDTQY

v_call: TRBV20-1
j_call: TRBJ2-4
cdr3_aa: SADRDDKNIQY

v_call: TRBV20-1
j_call: TRBJ2-7
cdr3_aa: SARGPFTEQY

v_call: TRBV7-2
j_call: TRBJ2-7
cdr3_aa: ASSHTKTSGGYEQY

v_call: TRBV6-5
j_call: TRBJ2-7
cdr3_aa: ASSYSMVSRYEQY

v_call: TRBV5-1
j_call: TRBJ2-4
cdr3_aa: ASSRVGDEAKNIQY

v_call: TRBV20-1
j_call: TRBJ2-4
cdr3_aa: SARGGTVAKNIQY

v_call: TRBV20-1
j_call: TRBJ2-1
cdr3_aa: SARVGLAGVEQF

v_call: TRBV5-5
j_call: TRBJ2-2
cdr3_aa: ASSLEAVLAIGELF

v_call: TRBV12-3/TRBV12-4
j_call: TRBJ2-7
cdr3_aa: ASSLGGSTYYEQY

v_call: TRBV20-1
j_call: TRBJ2-1
cdr3_aa: SASQRSSYNEQF

v_call: TRBV5-1
j_call: TRBJ2-5
cdr3_aa: ASSPGLAGEETQY

v_call: TRBV28
j_call: TRBJ2-1
cdr3_aa: ASSFPRSPHEQF

v_call: TRBV20-1
j_call: TRBJ1-4
cdr3_aa: SASRVRGGEKLF

v_call: TRBV7-9
j_call: TRBJ2-5
cdr3_aa: ASSLGLVETQY

v_call: TRBV9
j_call: TRBJ2-5
cdr3_aa: ASSERTGSIGSEYAEETQY

v_call: TRBV29-1
j_call: TRBJ2-5
cdr3_aa: SVLVTQETQY

v_call: TRBV4-1
j_call: TRBJ2-1
cdr3_aa: ASSQDSGRPYNEQF

v_call: TRBV6-5
j_call: TRBJ2-5
cdr3_aa: ASSLSSSQETQY

v_call: TRBV18
j_call: TRBJ2-2
cdr3_aa: ASSPPSGGPHTGELF

v_call: TRBV7-8
j_call: TRBJ1-4
cdr3_aa: ASSFGTGGTNEKLF

v_call: TRBV6-1
j_call: TRBJ2-2
cdr3_aa: ASSEGAGDSRVFLEGELF

v_call: TRBV7-2
j_call: TRBJ2-3
cdr3_aa: ASSLNGADTQY

v_call: TRBV15
j_call: TRBJ1-1
cdr3_aa: ATSRQGDTEAF